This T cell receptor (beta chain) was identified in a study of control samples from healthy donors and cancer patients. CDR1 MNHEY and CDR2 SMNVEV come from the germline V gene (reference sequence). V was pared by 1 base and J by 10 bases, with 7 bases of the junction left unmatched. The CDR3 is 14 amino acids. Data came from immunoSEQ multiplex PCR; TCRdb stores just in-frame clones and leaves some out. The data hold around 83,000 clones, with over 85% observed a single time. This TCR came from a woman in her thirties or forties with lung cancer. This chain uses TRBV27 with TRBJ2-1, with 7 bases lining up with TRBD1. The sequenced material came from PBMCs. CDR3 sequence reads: CASSLLGQVGEQFF. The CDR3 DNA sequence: TGTGCCAGCAGTTTATTAGGACAGGTAGGCGAGCAGTTCTTC.